The rows below give T cell receptor beta chains drawn from one sample of a study of blood T cell repertoires in COVID-19. Clones were read by immunoSEQ multiplex PCR, and TCRdb kept only the in-frame ones, dropping some. The sample records some 280,000 clones, 85% being singletons. Sequences were obtained from peripheral blood. The origin of the receptors is a woman in her 50s with active or convalescent COVID-19. The CDR3 runs from the conserved cysteine through the conserved F or W. Fields, in order: J gene, V gene, clone size, D gene, CDR3 protein, CDR3 DNA. A D gene is named only where the DNA matches it firmly. Clone size, where shown, is once, few, many, or a class for clones that have expanded.

TRBJ2-7 TRBV5-4 - - CASSLDPSVGEQYF TGTGCCAGCAGCTTGGACCCCTCCGTCGGCGAGCAGTACTTC
TRBJ2-5 TRBV5-1 - - CASSPDVLGRGETQYF TGCGCCAGCAGCCCGGATGTGTTGGGGCGCGGAGAGACCCAGTACTTC
TRBJ2-7 TRBV5-4 - TRBD2 CASSWSQAAGDEQYF TGTGCCAGCAGCTGGTCGCAGGCCGCGGGAGATGAGCAGTACTTC
TRBJ2-7 TRBV11-2 - TRBD2 CASSLASGTYEQYF TGTGCCAGCAGCTTAGCTAGCGGGACGTACGAGCAGTACTTC
TRBJ1-2 TRBV3-1/TRBV3-2 - TRBD1 CASSQKSLGLVNRGGDYGYTF TGTGCCAGCAGTCAGAAGTCGCTCGGGTTGGTGAACAGGGGTGGCGACTATGGCTACACCTTC
TRBJ1-1 TRBV19 - TRBD1 CASGTGGRTTEAFF TGTGCCAGCGGGACAGGGGGGAGAACGACTGAAGCTTTCTTT
TRBJ1-1 TRBV7-2 - - CASSSFDAGTEAFF TGTGCCAGCAGCTCCTTTGATGCAGGCACTGAAGCTTTCTTT
TRBJ1-1 TRBV19 few - CASSMGRGSEAFF TGTGCCAGTAGTATGGGACGGGGGTCTGAAGCTTTCTTT
TRBJ1-3 TRBV29-1 - - CSGQTDSGNTIYF TGCAGTGGACAGACGGACTCTGGAAACACCATATATTTT
TRBJ2-1 TRBV19 few TRBD2 CASSIEGTRTNEQFF TGTGCCAGTAGTATTGAGGGGACTAGGACTAATGAGCAGTTCTTC
TRBJ2-7 TRBV7-2 few - CASSLAAGELYEQYF TGTGCCAGCAGCTTAGCGGCAGGGGAACTCTACGAGCAGTACTTC
TRBJ1-1 TRBV5-1 - - CASSLTENTEAFF TGCGCCAGCAGCTTAACAGAGAACACTGAAGCTTTCTTT
TRBJ1-1 TRBV7-8 - TRBD1 CASTGKFGQGVNTEAFF TGTGCCAGCACCGGAAAATTTGGGCAGGGGGTGAACACTGAAGCTTTCTTT
TRBJ1-6 TRBV28 few - CASSGPGGSGNSYNSPLHF TGTGCCAGCAGCGGGCCCGGGGGAAGCGGTAACTCCTATAATTCACCCCTCCACTTT
TRBJ2-2 TRBV11-2 - TRBD1 CASSTIQGAYAGELFF TGTGCCAGCAGCACCATACAGGGGGCCTACGCCGGGGAGCTGTTTTTT
TRBJ1-5 TRBV11-2 - - CASSLEAGPNQPQHF TGTGCCAGCAGCTTAGAGGCAGGCCCCAATCAGCCCCAGCATTTT
TRBJ1-1 TRBV25-1 few TRBD1 CASSRIGTANTEAFF TGTGCCAGCAGTCGCATAGGGACAGCGAACACTGAAGCTTTCTTT
TRBJ2-6 TRBV19 - TRBD1 CASSTYPGQVYSGANVLTF TGTGCCAGTAGTACATATCCGGGACAGGTATACTCTGGGGCCAACGTCCTGACTTTC
TRBJ2-5 TRBV5-5 - - CASSLIGIPDVQETQYF TGTGCCAGCAGCTTGATCGGGATTCCTGACGTCCAAGAGACCCAGTACTTC
TRBJ2-7 TRBV18 - - CASSPRLRNSYEQYF TGTGCCAGCTCACCGAGACTAAGAAACTCCTACGAGCAGTACTTC
TRBJ1-2 TRBV10-3 - TRBD1 CAIRKGTGDNYGYTF TGTGCCATCAGGAAGGGGACAGGGGACAACTATGGCTACACCTTC
TRBJ2-1 TRBV5-4 - TRBD2 CASSLTSGPYNEQFF TGTGCCAGCAGCCTGACTAGCGGGCCTTACAATGAGCAGTTCTTC
TRBJ2-7 TRBV18 few TRBD2 CASSPSDFGLVF TGTGCCAGCTCACCAAGTGACTTCGGACTAGTCTTC
TRBJ2-1 TRBV15 - TRBD2 CATSRDQASGHNEQFF TGTGCCACCAGCAGAGATCAAGCTAGCGGACACAATGAGCAGTTCTTC
TRBJ1-4 TRBV6-1 - - CASSEAGLTTNEKLFF TGTGCCAGCAGTGAAGCGGGCCTAACAACTAATGAAAAACTGTTTTTT
TRBJ1-3 TRBV5-1 - - CASSLGGSRATIYF TGCGCCAGCAGCTTGGGGGGCTCCAGAGCCACCATATATTTT
TRBJ2-7 TRBV28 - - CASSSGAHEQYF TGTGCCAGCAGTTCAGGGGCCCACGAGCAGTACTTC
TRBJ2-7 TRBV19 - TRBD2 CASAAGLAGLSYEQYF TGTGCCAGCGCCGCGGGACTAGCGGGACTCTCCTACGAGCAGTACTTC
TRBJ1-2 TRBV30 once - CAWKGGSNYGYTF TGTGCCTGGAAAGGAGGTTCTAACTATGGCTACACCTTC
TRBJ2-1 TRBV11-3 - TRBD2 CASSLKAGVYEQFF TGTGCCAGCAGCCTTAAAGCGGGAGTCTATGAGCAGTTCTTC
TRBJ2-1 TRBV6-2/TRBV6-3 - TRBD2 CASSSAGGHGEQFF TGTGCCAGCAGTTCAGCGGGAGGGCATGGGGAGCAGTTCTTC
TRBJ2-1 TRBV28 - TRBD2 CASSYASGRAGYNEQFF TGTGCCAGCAGTTATGCTAGCGGGAGGGCCGGTTACAATGAGCAGTTCTTC
TRBJ2-7 TRBV12-5 - TRBD1 CASGLDQTWDRGSPEQYF TGTGCTAGTGGTTTGGATCAAACATGGGACAGGGGATCGCCCGAGCAGTACTTC
TRBJ1-6 TRBV2 - - CASIATASQSPLHF TGTGCCAGCATTGCGACAGCGTCTCAATCACCCCTCCACTTT
TRBJ1-2 TRBV5-4 - - CASSPGGYNYGYTF TGTGCCAGCAGCCCGGGGGGCTATAACTATGGCTACACCTTC
TRBJ1-5 TRBV28 - - CASSGLVGGFPSNQPQHF TGTGCCAGCAGTGGGCTCGTTGGGGGGTTTCCTAGCAATCAGCCCCAGCATTTT
TRBJ2-1 TRBV4-2 once TRBD1 CASTTTPTEGALGEQFF TGTGCCAGCACCACCACTCCTACAGAGGGGGCGCTCGGTGAGCAGTTCTTC
TRBJ1-1 TRBV18 - - CASSTGTNTEAFF TGTGCCAGCTCAACAGGAACGAACACTGAAGCTTTCTTT
TRBJ2-1 TRBV5-1 - TRBD2 CPPARGPGPGGEFF TGCCCCCCCGCCCGGGGCCCGGGCCCGGGGGGGGAGTTCTTC
TRBJ2-7 TRBV7-2 - TRBD1 CASSLGTGDEQYF TGTGCCAGCAGCTTAGGGACAGGCGACGAGCAGTACTTC
TRBJ2-1 TRBV7-2 - - CASSLIGESYNEQFF TGTGCCAGCAGCTTAATAGGGGAATCCTACAATGAGCAGTTCTTC
TRBJ1-2 TRBV29-1 - - CSVVDSNYGYTF TGCAGCGTTGTTGACAGTAACTATGGCTACACCTTC
TRBJ2-7 TRBV12-5 - - CASGLVLGGGSPPYEQYF TGTGCTAGTGGTTTGGTATTAGGGGGGGGGAGCCCTCCCTACGAGCAGTACTTC
TRBJ1-2 TRBV3-1/TRBV3-2 - - CASSQVLNTNYGYTF TGTGCCAGCAGCCAAGTTCTTAACACTAACTATGGCTACACCTTC
TRBJ2-3 TRBV6-5 - TRBD2 CAIGTSGKSDTQYF TGTGCCATCGGGACTAGCGGGAAGTCAGATACGCAGTATTTT
TRBJ1-2 TRBV28 - - CASSLRGFNYGYTF TGTGCCAGCAGTTTGCGGGGGTTTAATTATGGCTACACCTTC
TRBJ2-7 TRBV7-6 - - CASKRGTGSYEQYF TGTGCCAGCAAGCGGGGGACAGGGTCCTACGAGCAGTACTTC
TRBJ2-7 TRBV4-1 - TRBD2 CASSQTGTSGSYEQYF TGCGCCAGCAGCCAAACCGGGACTAGCGGGAGCTACGAGCAGTACTTC
TRBJ2-3 TRBV25-1 - TRBD2 CASRPGRSGRVDTQYF TGTGCCAGCAGACCCGGTAGGAGCGGGAGGGTAGATACGCAGTATTTT
TRBJ2-7 TRBV20-1 - - CSARHSKEQYF TGCAGTGCTAGGCATTCTAAAGAGCAGTACTTC
TRBJ2-2 TRBV19 - TRBD2 CASSRRGSGRVGTGELFF TGTGCCAGCTCGAGAAGGGGTAGCGGGAGGGTCGGCACCGGGGAGCTGTTTTTT
TRBJ1-6 TRBV5-1 - TRBD1 CASSSRGGGSPLHF TGCGCCAGCAGCTCCAGAGGGGGCGGTTCACCCCTCCACTTT
TRBJ2-1 TRBV9 - TRBD1 CASSSSGTGAWGLYNEQFF TGTGCCAGCAGCTCCTCCGGGACAGGAGCCTGGGGCCTCTACAATGAGCAGTTCTTC
TRBJ1-5 TRBV18 - - CASSPPGPNSNQPQHF TGTGCCAGCTCGCCACCGGGGCCGAATAGCAATCAGCCCCAGCATTTT
TRBJ2-5 TRBV30 - - CAWSLGLHRYF TGTGCCTGGAGTCTGGGACTCCATCGGTACTTC